This TCR beta chain was found in a study of T-cell reconstitution after alpha-beta-depleted transplantation in children. This clonotype was seen at least ten times. Its antigen remains unknown. Findings of the study overall: The authors attributed T-cell counts and diversity one year after transplant mostly to newly produced T cells.

Preparing the TCRbeta library involved the use of unique molecular identifiers. Each CDR3 protein gets one entry after TCRdb re-called the PCR reads with MiXCR. The sample lists about 870,000 distinct CDR3 sequences, under 20% occurring once. Germline V gives CDR1 LGHNA, CDR2 YNFKEQ. The junction had 12 bases not matched to a gene; V was cut back by 4 bases and J by 3 bases. The CDR3 covers 17 residues. This chain connects TRBV4-2 to TRBJ2-1; 7 nucleotides match TRBD2. The receptor's source is a male patient between 10 and 17 years old who had a stem cell transplant for acute lymphoblastic leukemia, so the T cells may come from the graft donor. Sample: PBMCs, mostly from graft donor cells, taken 360 days after TCRalphabeta/CD19-depleted stem cell transplant. This CDR3 is CASSPHLAGRYYNEQFF. In DNA, the CDR3 is TGTGCCAGCAGCCCACACTTAGCGGGTCGTTACTACAATGAGCAGTTCTTC.